The source of this T cell receptor (beta chain) is a study of T cell changes during pregnancy in multiple sclerosis. With V trimmed by 7 bases and J by 1 base, 4 bases remained unmatched. Per the germline V gene, CDR1 is MNHNS and CDR2 is SASEGT. This CDR3 has 14 amino acids. Data came from immunoSEQ multiplex PCR; TCRdb stores just in-frame clones and leaves some out. Here the sample spans 85,000 to 120,000 clones, under 95% being singletons. The genes are TRBV6-1 and TRBJ2-1; 7 nucleotides align to TRBD2. The sample here was peripheral blood, taken before pregnancy. The TCR was taken from a female donor with multiple sclerosis, enrolled in a pregnancy study. CDR3 amino acids: CASILGRSYNEQFF. The DNA for the CDR3 is TGTGCCAGCATTCTCGGGAGGTCCTACAATGAGCAGTTCTTC.